The 29 T cell receptor beta chains listed next were all sequenced from one sample in a study of OX40 agonist ivuxolimab in advanced cancers. The table came from immunoSEQ multiplex PCR; TCRdb's copy has only in-frame clones and leaves some out. The table has 50,000 to 70,000 clones, approximately 90% seen once. The specimen was CD4+ or CD8+ T cells sorted from blood, collected in a trial of the OX40 agonist ivuxolimab. The receptors derive from an adult with an advanced solid tumor such as melanoma, head and neck, liver or kidney cancer.

This clone was seen a single time. This chain joins TRBV5-4 and TRBJ2-3; D is uncertain. Germline-derived CDR1 and CDR2 are SGHNT and YYREEE (reference sequence). The CDR3 contains 11 residues. Trimming pared 3 bases from V and 6 bases from J, leaving 5 bases between. CDR3 coding DNA: TGTGCCAGCAGCTATCAGGATACGCAGTATTTT. This sequence encodes CASSYQDTQYF.

V gene TRBV9 combines with J gene TRBJ2-7; 8 bases are shared with TRBD1. The CDR3 consists of 14 residues. Germline V gene lookup returns CDR1 SGDLS and CDR2 YYNGEE. Germline trimming cut 2 bases from V and 5 bases from J; bases unmatched to any gene: 6. The CDR3 DNA is TGTGCCAGCAGCGTGGGACAGGTTCCCAACGAGCAGTACTTC. Residues: CASSVGQVPNEQYF.

The chain recombines TRBV4-1 with TRBJ1-1, with TRBD1 as a possible D gene (5 bases). From germline, CDR1 is MGHRA and CDR2 YSYEKL. The CDR3 extends over 15 amino acids. Trimming removed 1 base at V and 4 bases at J, with 13 bases between. CDR3 bases: TGCGCCAGCAGCCAAGTTGTTGGGGCGGGCACTGAAGCTTTCTTT. Residues: CASSQVVGAGTEAFF.

Within the sample, this clone is large. The same CDR3 also results from other DNA sequences found in this sample. This rearrangement joins TRBV18 to TRBJ2-2; weak D call: TRBD1 (5 bases). This CDR3 contains 13 residues. CDR1 is KGHSH and CDR2 is LQKENI in the germline V gene. V was trimmed by 9 bases and J by 4 bases, leaving 12 bases between them. CDR3 in DNA: TGTGCCAGTATTCAGGGTTCCACCGGGGAGCTGTTTTTT. Protein product: CASIQGSTGELFF.

The gene calls are TRBV6-5 and TRBJ1-1; 8 bases line up with TRBD1. The CDR3 totals 14 residues. Germline CDR1 reads MNHEY; CDR2 reads SVGAGI. V trimming: 3 bases; J trimming: 5 bases; junction bases outside the gene matches: 5. The CDR3 reads CASSYGQGGTEAFF. CDR3 coding DNA: TGTGCCAGCAGTTATGGACAGGGTGGGACTGAAGCTTTCTTT.

The chain has TRBV5-1 and TRBJ2-1; D is uncertain. CDR1 and CDR2 from the germline V gene are SGHRS and YFSETQ. This CDR3 contains 12 residues. Trimming shortened V by 4 bases and J by 4 bases, and 6 bases separated the two germline ends. Here the CDR3 DNA reads TGCGCCAGCAGCCCCCAGTACAATGAGCAGTTCTTC. Translated, it gives CASSPQYNEQFF.

The V gene is TRBV6-5, the J gene TRBJ2-1; possible D gene TRBD2, 6 bases. V was trimmed by 2 bases and J by 14 bases, leaving 16 bases between them. From germline, CDR1 is MNHEY and CDR2 SVGAGI. The CDR3 covers 13 residues. The CDR3 here is CASSYGTGLVEFF. The CDR3 coding sequence is TGTGCCAGCAGTTACGGGACTGGGCTAGTAGAGTTCTTC.

The chain joins TRBV6-1 to TRBJ2-7; perhaps TRBD2 as D (6 bases). Trimming took off 8 bases at V and 1 base at J, with 12 bases between the two ends. The CDR3 spans 13 residues. CDR1 MNHNS and CDR2 SASEGT come from the germline V gene. DNA of the CDR3: TGTGCCAGCCGGGGAGGCCAATCCTACGAGCAGTACTTC. Translating it yields CASRGGQSYEQYF.

The V and J genes are TRBV27 and TRBJ2-2; possible D gene TRBD2, 5 bases. This CDR3 spans 15 amino acids. Germline CDR1 and CDR2: MNHEY and SMNVEV (reference sequence). V lost 7 bases and J lost 3, with 15 bases in between. The CDR3 bases are TGTGCCAGCAAGGTTGAGGGCTCCTACACCGGGGAGCTGTTTTTT. Translating it yields CASKVEGSYTGELFF.

The genes are TRBV5-6 and TRBJ2-1; the D gene is possibly TRBD1 (7 bases). Trimming removed 4 bases from V and 4 bases from J, with 18 bases in between. The CDR3 runs to 16 residues. Germline values: CDR1 SGHDT, CDR2 YYEEEE. In DNA, the CDR3 is TGTGCCAGCAGCCCTGAGGAGGGGGCGCGTTACAATGAGCAGTTCTTC. Protein sequence: CASSPEEGARYNEQFF.

This clone occurred once. This chain links TRBV11-1 with TRBJ1-2; tentatively, D is TRBD1 (5 bases). V was pared by 3 bases and J by 6 bases, with 14 bases between. CDR1 SGHAT and CDR2 FQDESV come from the germline V gene (reference sequence). CDR3 length: 14 amino acids. CDR3 sequence (DNA): TGTGCCAGCAGCTTGTTTGGGGGTCTGGATGGCTACACCTTC. Its protein is CASSLFGGLDGYTF.

The rearrangement joins TRBV6-5 to TRBJ2-7, with D uncertain. Germline CDR1 is MNHEY and CDR2 is SVGAGI. The CDR3 sequence is 13 residues long. The V end lost 6 bases, the J end lost 0 bases, and 9 bases lay between the germline ends. CDR3 sequence (DNA): TGTGCCAGCAGCACCCGGGCCTCCTACGAGCAGTACTTC. This encodes CASSTRASYEQYF.

This rearrangement joins TRBV15 to TRBJ2-2; D is ambiguous. The CDR3 contains 13 residues. Germline CDR1 and CDR2: LNHNV and YYDKDF (reference sequence). The ends were cut back, 8 bases at V and 4 bases at J, with 11 bases in the middle. CDR3 loop: CATSSGLTGELFF. The CDR3 bases are TGTGCCACCTCCTCCGGGCTCACCGGGGAGCTGTTTTTT.

The genes are TRBV28 and TRBJ2-3; D remains unclear. The V gene's germline CDR1 is MDHEN and CDR2 SYDVKM. The V end lost 3 bases, the J end lost 2 bases, and 0 bases lay between the germline ends. This CDR3 has 11 residues. In DNA form, the CDR3 reads TGTGCCAGCAGTTTCACAGATACGCAGTATTTT. Protein: CASSFTDTQYF.

The chain carries TRBV10-3 and TRBJ2-2; the D call may be TRBD1 or TRBD2 (7 bases each). Trimming shortened V by 10 bases and J by 6 bases, and 15 bases separated the two germline ends. Germline V gene sequence: CDR1 ENHRY, CDR2 SYGVKD. This CDR3 is 13 amino acids long. The CDR3 DNA is TGTGCCAGCGACAGGGCGGGGGCCGGGGAGCTGTTTTTT. Amino acids: CASDRAGAGELFF.

In DNA form, the CDR3 reads TGTGCCATCAGCAGGGGCAAATCAGGGGACCCCTACGAGCAGTACTTC. Amino acids: CAISRGKSGDPYEQYF. The chain recombines TRBV10-3 with TRBJ2-7, with a weak D call TRBD1 (6 bases). Germline V lookup: CDR1 ENHRY, CDR2 SYGVKD. The CDR3 is 16 amino acids. The V gene lost 6 bases and the J gene lost 2 bases, with 20 bases spanning the gap.

CDR3 residues: CASSGPPADGKQNIQYF. CDR3 in DNA: TGTGCCAGCAGTGGACCTCCTGCGGACGGGAAACAAAACATTCAGTACTTC. V usage is TRBV28 and J usage is TRBJ2-4, with TRBD2 as a possible D gene (5 bases). This CDR3 has 17 residues. V dropped 5 bases and J dropped 5 bases, with 22 bases sitting between them. The germline CDR1 and CDR2 sequences are MDHEN and SYDVKM.

This chain joins TRBV7-9 and TRBJ2-7; D not resolved. The CDR3 is 16 residues long. Trimming pared 5 bases from V and 2 bases from J, leaving 19 bases between. Germline loops: CDR1 SEHNR, CDR2 FQNEAQ (reference sequence). The DNA for the CDR3 is TGTGCCAGCAGCCCCTCCCTCCCAACAGCCGCCTACGAGCAGTACTTC. The encoded protein is CASSPSLPTAAYEQYF. The variable domain in full, completed from reference TRBV7-9 and TRBJ2-7, reads DTGVSQNPRHKITKRGQNVTFRCDPISEHNRLYWYRQTLGQGPEFLTYFQNEAQLEKSRLLSDRFSAERPKGSFSTLEIQRTEQGDSAMYLCASSPSLPTAAYEQYFGPGTRLTVT.

The chain joins TRBV7-7 to TRBJ2-1; D is unresolved. The CDR3 is 13 residues long. V was pared by 5 bases and J by 0 bases, with 5 bases between. Germline V CDR1 and CDR2: SSHAT, FNYEAQ (reference sequence). The CDR3: CASSLSSYNEQFF. CDR3 DNA sequence: TGTGCCAGCAGCCTGAGCTCCTACAATGAGCAGTTCTTC.

The chain links TRBV19 to TRBJ2-3, with 11 bases lining up with TRBD1. The CDR3 is 15 residues long. J was trimmed by 3 bases and V by 3 bases; bases with no gene match: 2. Looked up from germline, CDR1 is LNHDA and CDR2 is SQIVND (reference sequence). CDR3 loop: CASSMRDRGTDTQYF. CDR3 nucleotides: TGTGCCAGTAGTATGAGGGACAGGGGGACAGATACGCAGTATTTT. Together with reference TRBV19 and TRBJ2-3, the CDR3 gives the full variable domain: DGGITQSPKYLFRKEGQNVTLSCEQNLNHDAMYWYRQDPGQGLRLIYYSQIVNDFQKGDIAEGYSVSREKKESFPLTVTSAQKNPTAFYLCASSMRDRGTDTQYFGPGTRLTVL.

The J gene is TRBJ2-2, the V gene TRBV5-6; D is unclear. This CDR3 has 15 amino acids. Germline V gene sequence: CDR1 SGHDT, CDR2 YYEEEE. The V end lost 1 base, the J end lost 6 bases, and 13 bases lay between the germline ends. The CDR3 nucleotides are TGTGCCAGCAGCTTGCCTAAGGAGAATCCCGGGGAGCTGTTTTTT. Translating gives CASSLPKENPGELFF.

This rearrangement joins TRBV2 to TRBJ2-3; 10 bases match TRBD2. The CDR3 sequence is 15 residues long. Germline V gene data show CDR1 as SNHLY and CDR2 as FYNNEI. Trimming at V came to 3 bases and at J to 3 bases, leaving 3 bases not matched to a gene. CDR3 protein: CASSDASGGTDTQYF. The CDR3, as DNA: TGTGCCAGCAGTGACGCTAGCGGGGGTACAGATACGCAGTATTTT. Filled out from reference TRBV2 and TRBJ2-3, the complete variable domain reads EPEVTQTPSHQVTQMGQEVILRCVPISNHLYFYWYRQILGQKVEFLVSFYNNEISEKSEIFDDQFSVERPDGSNFTLKIRSTKLEDSAMYFCASSDASGGTDTQYFGPGTRLTVL.

The rearrangement joins TRBV28 to TRBJ2-1, with D hard to call. This CDR3 is built from 12 residues. From germline, CDR1 is MDHEN and CDR2 SYDVKM. Trimming took 2 bases from V and 7 from J, leaving 6 bases between them. The CDR3 nucleotides read TGTGCCAGCAGTTTACGTGGGAATGAGCAGTTCTTC. It translates to CASSLRGNEQFF.

The V call is TRBV10-3, the J call TRBJ1-1; no definite D call. V was shortened by 2 bases and J by 1 base, with 14 bases between the two germline ends. In germline, CDR1 is ENHRY, CDR2 SYGVKD. The CDR3 sequence is 16 residues long. The CDR3 DNA follows: TGTGCCATCAGTGAGGCCGCCGGTAGGTCGAACACTGAAGCTTTCTTT. As protein: CAISEAAGRSNTEAFF.

This clone showed up just once. The rearrangement links TRBV10-3 to TRBJ2-1, with TRBD2 matching over 7 bases. V lost 2 bases and J lost 10; bases outside the gene matches: 5. The CDR3 totals 13 residues. The germline V gene has CDR1 ENHRY and CDR2 SYGVKD. The CDR3 loop reads CAISEPLGGEQFF. Here the CDR3 DNA reads TGTGCCATCAGTGAGCCACTGGGGGGGGAGCAGTTCTTC.

The chain uses TRBV6-4 and TRBJ2-7, with 9 bases lining up with TRBD1. V was pared by 6 bases and J by 5 bases, with 14 bases of the junction left unmatched. CDR3 length: 16 amino acids. Germline V gene lookup returns CDR1 MRHNA and CDR2 SNTAGT. In DNA form, the CDR3 reads TGTGCCAGCAGCCCCGACGGGGGGACAGGGTGGGACGAGCAGTACTTC. Translation gives CASSPDGGTGWDEQYF.

The CDR3 nucleotides are TGTGCCAGCGGACAACTTTCCTACGAGCAGTACTTC. Protein product: CASGQLSYEQYF. The chain couples TRBV25-1 to TRBJ2-7, with D maybe TRBD1 (5 bases). The CDR3 length is 12 residues. V lost 8 bases and J 1 base, leaving 9 bases between the germline ends. The germline V gene encodes CDR1 MGHDK and CDR2 SYGVNS.

The chain links TRBV4-1 to TRBJ1-4, with TRBD1 as a possible D gene (5 bases). Germline V gives CDR1 MGHRA, CDR2 YSYEKL. V was cut by 1 base and J by 4 bases, with 13 bases left in between. The CDR3 is 16 amino acids. CDR3 DNA: TGCGCCAGCAGCCAAGTTCATCCGGGGGATAATGAAAAACTGTTTTTT. Translating gives CASSQVHPGDNEKLFF.

This chain uses TRBV29-1 with TRBJ2-7; 11 positions agree with TRBD2. Per the germline V gene, CDR1 is SQVTM and CDR2 is ANQGSEA. V shed 5 bases and J 1 base; nucleotides not matched to a gene: 19. This CDR3 has 19 amino acids. This chain's CDR3 is CSVLGLAGGNRWGSYEQYF. DNA for the CDR3: TGCAGCGTTCTGGGTCTAGCGGGGGGAAACCGCTGGGGTTCCTACGAGCAGTACTTC.